The clone carrying this T cell receptor beta chain has ten or more counts. No antigen is known for it. The record originates from a study of cytomegalovirus exposure and HLA in healthy donors. Study observations and caveats: A later analysis found first-cohort TCR clusters tended to co-occur in the 130 or so validation repertoires.

Some clones are missing from TCRdb's copy, which holds only in-frame ones; the method was immunoSEQ multiplex PCR. The sample consists of approximately 140,000 clones, around 87% of them appearing once. CDR3 length: 14 amino acids. Deletions cut 6 bases from V and 8 bases from J, with 19 bases between. Germline V gene data show CDR1 as SGHVS and CDR2 as FQNEAQ. This receptor was obtained from a man between 18 and 35 years old in good health and CMV-seropositive. This sequence joins TRBV7-8 and TRBJ1-1; D perhaps matches TRBD1 (5 bases). Sequenced: PBMCs. CDR3 residues: CASRVRVSGPEAFF. CDR3 bases: TGTGCCAGCAGGGTCAGGGTGTCCGGGCCCGAAGCTTTCTTT.